Listed below are T cell receptor beta chains from one sample, sequenced in a study of post-analysis software for immune sequencing data. TCRdb called the PCR reads again in MiXCR, with one record for every CDR3 protein. The data contain 750,000 to 950,000 distinct CDR3 sequences, around 53% of them seen just once; the ten biggest clones take up roughly 4.4%. The sequencing sample was made of blood. All receptors derive from a girl between 10 and 17 years old with multiple sclerosis. The CDR3 runs from the conserved cysteine through the conserved F or W. Each record gives: V gene, J gene, clone size, D gene, CDR3 protein, CDR3 DNA. A D gene is named only where the DNA matches it firmly. Clone size appears in some rows only: once, few, many, or a class for an expanded clone.

TRBV6-6	TRBJ1-1	-	-	CASSYGTRDTEAFF	TGTGCCAGCAGTTACGGGACACGGGACACTGAAGCTTTCTTT
TRBV4-1	TRBJ1-1	-	-	CASSQDLSEAFF	TGCGCCAGCAGCCAAGATCTTTCTGAAGCTTTCTTT
TRBV3-1	TRBJ2-3	-	-	CVSSQDWLEIDTQYF	TGTGTCAGCAGCCAAGATTGGCTAGAGATAGATACGCAGTATTTT
TRBV15	TRBJ2-3	few	TRBD1	CATSIPGTGEDTQYF	TGTGCCACCAGCATTCCCGGGACAGGGGAAGATACGCAGTATTTT
TRBV7-9	TRBJ2-7	-	-	CASSLSSTDSSYEQYF	TGTGCCAGCAGCTTATCTTCTACAGATAGCTCCTACGAGCAGTACTTC
TRBV5-6	TRBJ2-3	-	TRBD2	CASSSLGHLGLADTDTQYF	TGTGCCAGCAGCTCCCTGGGCCACCTCGGACTAGCTGACACAGATACGCAGTATTTT
TRBV7-2	TRBJ2-3	few	-	CASSTGSTDTQYF	TGTGCCAGCAGCACAGGGAGCACAGATACGCAGTATTTT
TRBV5-1	TRBJ1-1	-	-	CASSPRVYTEAFF	TGCGCCAGCAGCCCTCGGGTTTACACTGAAGCTTTCTTT
TRBV6-1	TRBJ2-7	few	-	CASSWEDNYEQYF	TGTGCCAGCAGCTGGGAAGACAATTACGAGCAGTACTTC
TRBV7-2	TRBJ2-7	-	-	CASSLDGGYEQYF	TGTGCCAGCAGCTTAGATGGAGGCTACGAGCAGTACTTC
TRBV20-1	TRBJ2-7	-	-	CSARVLGYEQYF	TGCAGTGCTAGAGTACTGGGTTACGAGCAGTACTTC
TRBV20-1	TRBJ1-4	-	-	CSAGGEKLFF	TGCAGTGCTGGGGGGGAAAAACTGTTTTTT
TRBV5-1	TRBJ2-2	-	TRBD1	CASSKGQGIPTGELFF	TGCGCCAGCAGCAAGGGACAGGGGATTCCAACCGGGGAGCTGTTTTTT
TRBV5-1	TRBJ2-1	once	-	CASSLTAKAYNEQFF	TGCGCCAGCAGCTTGACAGCGAAGGCCTACAATGAGCAGTTCTTC
TRBV30	TRBJ1-2	-	-	CAWRGREINYGYTF	TGTGCCTGGAGGGGCAGAGAAATTAACTATGGCTACACCTTC
TRBV5-1	TRBJ2-4	-	-	CASSLTARDIQYF	TGCGCCAGCAGCTTGACGGCGAGGGACATTCAGTACTTC
TRBV10-3	TRBJ2-1	-	-	CAIKDREGNEQFF	TGTGCCATCAAAGACAGGGAGGGCAATGAGCAGTTCTTC
TRBV11-1	TRBJ2-5	few	-	CASSLAGPGGEETQYF	TGTGCCAGCAGCTTAGCGGGACCCGGGGGAGAAGAGACCCAGTACTTC
TRBV7-9	TRBJ2-7	-	-	CASSLLGPTYEQYF	TGTGCCAGCAGCCTCCTAGGCCCCACCTACGAGCAGTACTTC
TRBV7-6	TRBJ2-7	-	-	CASSSPGDGSCYEQYF	TGTGCCAGCAGCTCCCCCGGGGACGGGTCCTGCTACGAGCAGTACTTC
TRBV7-3	TRBJ2-6	-	-	CASSPPAISGANVLTF	TGTGCCAGCAGCCCTCCCGCTATCTCTGGGGCCAACGTCCTGACTTTC
TRBV15	TRBJ2-1	-	-	CATSSRGDPNNEQFF	TGTGCCACCAGCAGTCGCGGGGACCCCAACAATGAGCAGTTCTTC
TRBV12-5	TRBJ2-7	-	TRBD1	CASGLGVGQGSYEQYF	TGTGCTAGTGGTTTGGGAGTCGGACAGGGATCCTACGAGCAGTACTTC
TRBV20-1	TRBJ1-1	-	-	CSAREGARSNTEAFF	TGCAGTGCTAGAGAGGGGGCGAGATCGAACACTGAAGCTTTCTTT
TRBV6-4	TRBJ2-1	-	-	CASSPTGGNNEQFF	TGTGCCAGCAGCCCCACCGGAGGGAACAATGAGCAGTTCTTC
TRBV15	TRBJ2-7	-	TRBD2	CATRSAGGYTYEQYF	TGTGCCACCAGGTCAGCGGGGGGATATACCTACGAGCAGTACTTC
TRBV12-3/TRBV12-4	TRBJ1-2	few	-	CASSLVLGGGNYGYTF	TGTGCCAGCAGTTTAGTTCTAGGCGGCGGAAACTATGGCTACACCTTC
TRBV20-1	TRBJ2-7	few	TRBD2	CSARYRLANYEQYF	TGCAGTGCTAGATACCGACTAGCGAACTACGAGCAGTACTTC
TRBV5-1	TRBJ2-5	few	-	CASSLMSEETQYF	TGCGCCAGCAGCTTGATGTCGGAAGAGACCCAGTACTTC
TRBV5-1	TRBJ2-1	-	TRBD2	CASSLAASGGPNEQFF	TGCGCCAGCAGCTTGGCCGCTAGCGGGGGGCCCAATGAGCAGTTCTTC
TRBV4-2	TRBJ2-1	-	TRBD2	CASSQETAGGPFYEQFF	TGTGCCAGCAGCCAAGAGACAGCGGGAGGGCCTTTCTATGAGCAGTTCTTC